The 17 T cell receptor beta chains reported below all come from one sample, sequenced in a study of metastatic and nonmetastatic thyroid tumors. Until they underwent thyroid surgery, no patient had received any treatment. With MiXCR, TCRdb called clones anew from the PCR reads. The data hold tens of thousands of clones, with 36% observed a single time. The sample comprised blood. All receptors derive from a male donor with papillary thyroid cancer or a benign thyroid nodule (not recorded which). Some clones in this sample may be carry-over from other donors' samples.

This clone is labeled as medium-sized. The J gene is TRBJ2-7, the V gene TRBV4-1; 10 bases match TRBD1. Germline trimming cut 5 bases from V and 2 bases from J; bases unmatched to any gene: 6. Germline CDR1 MGHRA, CDR2 YSYEKL. The CDR3 has 15 residues. The chain's CDR3 is CASSSRDRGTYEQYF. CDR3 DNA: TGCGCCAGCAGCAGCCGGGACAGGGGCACCTACGAGCAGTACTTC.

The V gene is TRBV11-3, the J gene TRBJ2-2; tentatively, D is TRBD1 (6 bases). The CDR3 contains 15 residues. In germline, CDR1 is SGHNT, CDR2 YENEEA. Between the trimmed V and J ends, which lost 5 bases and 6 bases, there was a span of 16 bases. The CDR3 region is CASSPRQAPAGELFF. The CDR3 nucleotides read TGTGCCAGCAGCCCTCGACAGGCCCCGGCCGGGGAGCTGTTTTTT. The variable domain in full, with the rest retrieved from reference TRBV11-3 and TRBJ2-2, is EAGVVQSPRYKIIEKKQPVAFWCNPISGHNTLYWYLQNLGQGPELLIRYENEEAVDDSQLPKDRFSAERLKGVDSTLKIQPAELGDSAVYLCASSPRQAPAGELFFGEGSRLTVL.

V is TRBV6-2 or TRBV6-3 and J is TRBJ2-7, with TRBD1 identical over 7 bases. Germline CDR1 is MNHEY and CDR2 is SVGEGT. Trimming took 0 bases from V and 0 from J; bases not matched to a gene: 2. The CDR3 length is 15 residues. The CDR3 DNA reads TGTGCCAGCAGTTACTCGACAGGGTGCTCCTACGAGCAGTACTTC. Translated, it gives CASSYSTGCSYEQYF.

This clone was seen just once. The chain employs TRBV19 and TRBJ2-2, with TRBD2 identical over 13 bases. Germline CDR1 LNHDA, CDR2 SQIVND (reference sequence). The CDR3 consists of 16 residues. J gave up 5 bases and V 7 bases, and 7 bases lay outside the gene matches. The chain's CDR3 is CASTRTSGSGTGELFF. The CDR3 nucleotides are TGTGCCAGTACACGGACTAGCGGGAGTGGAACCGGGGAGCTGTTTTTT.

The V gene is TRBV6-6, the J gene TRBJ1-6; D not resolved. V lost 0 bases to trimming and J lost 4 bases, with 7 bases between them. In germline, CDR1 is MNHNY, CDR2 SVGAGI (reference sequence). The CDR3 has 15 amino acids. CDR3 in DNA: TGTGCCAGCAGTTACTCGAGGAATTATAATTCACCCCTCCACTTT. Its protein is CASSYSRNYNSPLHF.

This clone is termed medium-sized. The chain joins TRBV5-8 to TRBJ2-1; 8 bases line up with TRBD2. CDR3 size: 12 residues. Per the germline V gene, CDR1 is SGHTS and CDR2 is YDEGEE. After removal of 10 bases from V and 7 bases from J, the junction contained 7 bases not matched to a gene. Written as DNA, the CDR3 is TGTGCCGGGGGGGGACTAGAAAATGAGCAGTTCTTC. Its protein is CAGGGLENEQFF.

This chain joins TRBV7-3 and TRBJ1-2; a possible D gene is TRBD1 (5 bases). The CDR3 spans 12 residues. V was trimmed by 5 bases and J by 4 bases, leaving 8 bases between them. Germline lookup yields CDR1 SGHTA and CDR2 FQGTGA. DNA for the CDR3: TGTGCCAGCAGCCCAGGGTTCTATGGCTACACCTTC. Protein sequence: CASSPGFYGYTF.

The rearrangement links TRBV30 to TRBJ2-2; 12 bases are shared with TRBD1. CDR3 size: 14 residues. V dropped 5 bases and J dropped 5; count of bases not matched to a gene: 3. Germline V gives CDR1 GTSNPN, CDR2 SVGIG (reference sequence). CDR3 loop: CAWGTGGQTGELFF. Written as DNA, the CDR3 is TGTGCCTGGGGGACAGGGGGCCAAACCGGGGAGCTGTTTTTT.

The chain employs TRBV20-1 and TRBJ2-2, with 9 bases aligning to TRBD2. Germline trimming cut 5 bases from V and 3 bases from J; bases unmatched to any gene: 10. Germline V lookup: CDR1 DFQATT, CDR2 SNEGSKA (reference sequence). The length of the CDR3 is 16 residues. CDR3: CSAPRVAGVHTGELFF. In DNA, the CDR3 is TGCAGTGCTCCTCGGGTAGCGGGAGTTCACACCGGGGAGCTGTTTTTT.

This sequence joins TRBV11-2 and TRBJ2-3; D ambiguous. CDR1 is SGHAT, CDR2 FQNNGV, per germline. V lost 3 bases and J lost 6, with 13 bases in between. The CDR3 is 14 residues long. This CDR3 reads CASSFIQRSDTQYF. The CDR3, as DNA: TGTGCCAGCAGCTTTATCCAGCGCTCGGATACGCAGTATTTT.

The genes are TRBV7-3 and TRBJ2-1; D uncertain. Germline V gives CDR1 SGHTA, CDR2 FQGTGA. This CDR3 is built from 13 residues. The V and J ends lost 5 bases and 4 bases respectively, with 9 bases between them. The CDR3: CASSLYTYNEQFF. DNA of the CDR3: TGTGCCAGCAGCCTTTATACGTACAATGAGCAGTTCTTC.

About this clone itself: An end of the junction differs from the germline gene, which may be a read error. The rearrangement uses TRBV7-3 and TRBJ1-1, with D hard to call. This CDR3 contains 13 residues. CDR1 SGHTA and CDR2 FQGTGA come from the germline V gene. The DNA of the CDR3 is TGTGCCAGCAGCTTAAACTTGGGCACTGAAGCTTACTTT. Its protein product is CASSLNLGTEAYF.

This clone was found a few times. The rearrangement uses TRBV24-1 and TRBJ1-1; D gene ambiguous. Trimming removed 7 bases at V and 1 base at J, with 9 bases between. The CDR3 is 13 amino acids. The V gene's germline CDR1 is KGHDR and CDR2 SFDVKD. The CDR3 DNA follows: TGTGCCACCAGAGGACGGAGGAACACTGAAGCTTTCTTT. This translates into CATRGRRNTEAFF.

This clone was observed a handful of times. The chain is built from TRBV28 and TRBJ2-7, with a possible D match to TRBD2 (5 bases). Trimming shortened V by 5 bases and J by 3 bases, and 14 bases separated the two germline ends. This CDR3 is built from 14 residues. CDR1 is MDHEN and CDR2 is SYDVKM in the germline V gene. The CDR3 here is CASSVTGVLYEQYF. For the CDR3, the DNA is TGTGCCAGCAGTGTCACCGGGGTCCTCTACGAGCAGTACTTC.

This clone was counted between two and nine times. One end of the junction is discordant with germline, which a read error may explain. The chain recombines TRBV6-2 or TRBV6-3 with TRBJ2-7; 9 bases match TRBD1. The CDR3 runs 15 residues. Germline CDR1 and CDR2: MNHEY and SVGEGT. The CDR3 here is CASSSSGTGILEHYF. DNA for the CDR3: TGTGCCAGCAGTTCATCCGGGACAGGGATACTCGAGCATTACTTC.

A note on this clone: One junction end does not reproduce the germline sequence, and a read error may be involved. The V gene is TRBV4-2, the J gene TRBJ2-7, with D unclear. The V gene's germline CDR1 is LGHNA and CDR2 YNFKEQ. The CDR3 has 16 amino acids. The CDR3 DNA reads TGTGCCATCAGCCAAGAGGCCGGGCAACCCTCCTACGAGCAGTACTTC. Translating it yields CAISQEAGQPSYEQYF.

This clone showed up just a few times. The chain employs TRBV6-5 and TRBJ2-7; D not certain. Per germline, CDR1 MNHEY and CDR2 SVGAGI. The CDR3 consists of 13 residues. Trimming removed 0 bases at V and 4 bases at J, with 7 bases between. CDR3 nucleotides: TGTGCCAGCAGTTACTCTGGTTCATACGAGCAGTACTTC. This gives the protein CASSYSGSYEQYF.